This T cell receptor beta chain was documented in a study of T cells in Graves' hyperthyroidism and ophthalmopathy. This clonotype was detected only a few times. Using RNA transcripts as the source, TCR beta CDR3 regions were amplified. The HTBI primer set served for first-round RT-PCR of the TCR CDR3. Each CDR3 protein is one row after TCRdb ran MiXCR on the multiplex PCR reads. Among about half a million distinct CDR3 sequences listed, about 20% were seen once. Duration under 3 months, a NOSPECS grade of at least 4, and a Clinical Activity Score of at least 3 characterized the ophthalmopathy patients. Together with thyroid ultrasound, orbital computed tomography, serum thyroxine and TRAb, clinical symptoms were used for diagnoses. The PBMCs had their origin in approximately 10 ml of fresh peripheral blood. The clonotype was recovered from a woman in her sixties or seventies with Graves' ophthalmopathy. What was sequenced was blood.

CDR3 DNA sequence: TGTGCCAGCAGTTCCCCATCGTGGGCGGGAGATACCTACCAAGGGAGGGAGACCCAGTACTTC. Its protein is CASSSPSWAGDTYQGRETQYF. The rearrangement uses TRBV12-3 or TRBV12-4 and TRBJ2-5, with 7 nucleotides matching TRBD2. This CDR3 comprises 21 residues. J lost 5 bases, V lost 4 bases, and 28 bases had no gene match.